The following is a T cell receptor beta chain sequence with its context. Its specificity is not known. Treatment defined: oral pan-JAK inhibitor, 5-10 mg twice daily. This sample is part of a study of CD8+ T cells in alopecia areata. V dropped 3 bases and J dropped 5 bases, with 13 bases sitting between them. The CDR3 extends over 13 amino acids. CDR1 and CDR2 (germline): SQVTM, ANQGSEA. Study-wide points: Scalp clonality dropped significantly under tofacitinib, as did expanded CD8+ top-100 clones.

Extraction and reverse transcription of RNA yielded cDNA as the sequencing template. The table came from immunoSEQ multiplex PCR; TCRdb's copy has only in-frame clones and leaves some out. The sample has 210,000 or so clones, approximately 72% seen once. This chain connects TRBV29-1 to TRBJ1-1; TRBD1 might be the D (5 bases). The TCR was taken from a human donor with alopecia areata. This material consisted of CD4+ T cells sorted from blood, taken around week 42, from a patient treated with tofacitinib. The CDR3 loop reads CSVEGRVGTEAFF. The DNA for the CDR3 is TGCAGCGTTGAGGGCAGGGTTGGTACTGAAGCTTTCTTT.